The present TCR beta chain was sequenced within a study of blood T cells in healthy people across ages. The V end was cut by 3 bases, the J end by 7 bases, with 16 bases between. The CDR3 runs 14 residues. Germline V CDR1 and CDR2: MDHEN, SYDVKM. A second 7 to 11 cycle PCR used barcoded and J-beta primers. Through a template-switch adaptor with 12 random nucleotides, each cDNA molecule received a tag. In TCRdb, the 5' RACE reads were re-called with MiXCR into one record per CDR3 protein. The sample lists 850,000 to 1,300,000 distinct CDR3 sequences; 35% to 55% were seen once. The J gene is TRBJ2-7, the V gene TRBV28; the D call may be TRBD1 or TRBD2 (7 bases each). What was sequenced was blood. The TCR sequence derives from an older woman in good health. The CDR3 loop is CASSFSVRGGEQYF. The CDR3 DNA reads TGTGCCAGCAGTTTCTCCGTCAGGGGGGGGGAGCAGTACTTC.